Sequencing of this T cell receptor beta chain was carried out in a study of T-cell memory formation after mild COVID-19. Study findings and constraints: Prior to infection, memory already included some responding clones, suggesting cross-reactive memory joined. Later expanders leaned toward CD4+, whereas clones contracting from day 15 to 85 were balanced CD4/CD8. The study found contracting CD4+ clones mainly in CM and EM and contracting CD8+ clones in EMRA.

The CDR3 runs 15 residues. Germline CDR1 SGHTS, CDR2 YDEGEE. After removal of 1 base from V and 7 bases from J, the junction contained 7 bases not matched to a gene. TCRdb ran MiXCR on the 5' RACE reads and lists one entry per CDR3 protein. The data hold about 610,000 distinct CDR3 sequences, with around 16% observed a single time. This clonotype was seen repeatedly, ten times or more. Its antigen is undetermined. V usage is TRBV5-8 and J usage is TRBJ2-2; 7 nucleotides align to TRBD2. The source is an adult woman who had mild COVID-19 (a few samples of this study predate the infection). Cell type and time point are not known. Sequencing was done on a sample of PBMCs or a T cell subset sorted from them (not recorded which). The CDR3 protein is CASSLYAGVGGELFF. The CDR3 region has the DNA TGTGCCAGCAGCTTGTACGCGGGAGTCGGCGGGGAGCTGTTTTTT.